Sequencing of this T cell receptor beta chain was carried out in a study of vaccination and CD4 T cells after COVID-19. Overall study context: The convalescents were made up of six males and four females, two of whom were Hispanic. Control cultures, each given a CEFX pool, an HIV-1 Nef pool, or no peptide, were included.

Treatment defined: approximately nine-day PBMC culture with coronavirus spike peptide pools or control peptides (ViraFEST assay). With about ten days of culture completed, CD4+ T cells were isolated by negative selection. Comments on this clonotype: Antigen: not known.

Oncomine TCR Beta short-read sequencing was applied to DNA from cultured CD4+ T cells. CD4+ T cells were cultured, and genomic DNA was extracted from them. TCRdb reprocessed the PCR reads via MiXCR and lists one record per CDR3 protein. The repertoire includes under 30,000 distinct CDR3 sequences, around 43% of them detected once, and approximately 19% sits in the top ten. The clonotype was recovered from a human donor who received a COVID-19 vaccine. Sequenced here: CD4+ T cells from blood, cultured in vitro, sampled before SARS-CoV-2 vaccination.

CDR3 bases: TGTGCCACCAGCAGAGATCTGTACAGGAACCCATCACCCCTCCACTTT. Its translation: CATSRDLYRNPSPLHF. V is TRBV15 and J is TRBJ1-6; maybe TRBD1 (5 bases). The germline V gene encodes CDR1 LNHNV and CDR2 YYDKDF (reference sequence). The CDR3 spans 16 residues. V was cut by 0 bases and J by 10 bases, with 16 bases left in between.